The subject of this entry is one T cell receptor beta chain. Its antigen is currently not known. No much larger clone exists at a distance of one base, and base qualities are not known. The library was made by the immunoSEQ multiplex PCR assay. For the multiplex PCR, a mixture combining 60 forward primers for TCR Vbeta segments and 13 reverse primers for TCR Jbeta segments was used. The CDR3 region of rearranged TCR beta genes was amplified from genomic DNA with a multiplex PCR assay. The amplified TCR beta libraries were sequenced on the Illumina HiSeq System as 87-base-pair reads. On the authors' methods: In a later analysis, tens of millions of unique TCR beta chains were counted across the 650 to 700 repertoires, and roughly 10 million of these chains were shared by at least two donors. Raw reads were error-corrected and collapsed into unique sequences with a nearest-neighbor algorithm that merged closely related sequences to remove PCR and sequencing errors. V, D and J gene segments were assigned by aligning CDR3 sequences to IMGT reference sequences. Each retained sequence needed at least a six-nucleotide match to both a V gene segment and a J gene segment. Rearrangements were classified as productive when the CDR3 lacked stop codons and remained in frame with V and J, and all other rearrangements were classified as non-productive. CDR3 was defined according to IMGT convention as the region running from the second conserved V-encoded cysteine to the conserved J-encoded phenylalanine. In an earlier analysis of 550 to 650 of the donors, sequences lacking an unambiguous match to a single V gene segment were excluded. In an earlier analysis of several hundred of the donors, a V segment was called functional when productive rearrangements were above 56.7%, and segregating when the standard deviation between donors exceeded 5%. A statistical classification framework was built to diagnose cytomegalovirus status from the catalog of TCR beta chain sequences. In a later analysis, V and J genes were assigned by comparing TCR nucleotide sequences against IMGT/GENE-DB human TR gene sequences. Using the TCRdist pipeline, a later analysis assigned CDR3 sequences along with most-parsimonious VDJ recombination scenarios. A later analysis defined each TCR beta chain by its CDR3 amino acid sequence plus V-gene family, and excluded reads lacking a unique V-gene family. To address suspected cross-contamination and a sequencing artifact, a later analysis removed around 600 highly shared, low-generation-probability nucleotide sequences. For each public chain, a later analysis derived a clonal expansion index from normalized ranks of inferred template counts within each repertoire. A later analysis computed generation probabilities with a VDJ recombination model fitted to out-of-frame rearrangements, and checked the results against IGoR. Hypergeometric tests were used in a later analysis to score TCR-TCR, TCR-HLA and TCR-CMV co-occurrence, with a repertoire-size bias correction applied to the TCR pairs. To estimate false discovery rates, a later analysis permuted the HLA or CMV assignments 20 times. In a later analysis, co-occurring TCRs were grouped using DBSCAN, with TCRdist sequence similarity added in when clustering inside HLA-allele-positive subsets. Repertoires with fewer than 30,000 or more than 120,000 public chains were left out of co-occurrence clustering, as were about five repertoires with anomalous nucleotide sharing. In TCRdb, the immuneACCESS table is reduced to in-frame sequences with V and J assigned. These tables do not hold every clone; where another copy was compared, an unresolved V gene accounts for under half, and the others remain unexplained. That table is the source of V, J and clone size, and D and trimming were worked out from the DNA. The sample table records about 120,000 clones; around two thirds of these occur just once. Over 8.5% of the sample lies in the top ten.

Reading the germline V gene gives CDR1 SGHAT and CDR2 FQNNGV. At the junction V is shortened by 5 bases and J by 6 bases, with 16 bases in between. The CDR3 covers 14 residues, taking in both the cysteine and the phenylalanine. Only the CDR3 portion is preserved as DNA: 42 bases, with reading frame beginning at the first base. This sample is part of a study of cytomegalovirus exposure and HLA in healthy donors (dated by TCRdb to the late 2010s). In terms of the full investigation: An earlier analysis of approximately 640 of the donors reported 276 Gb of sequence data and 120 million or so unique TCR beta sequences from about 179 million T cells. An early release covering just under 650 HLA-typed donors comprised about 300 gigabases of sequencing data and roughly 85 million unique TCR sequences. Among the roughly 390 genotyped donors, about 85% belonged to the genetic ancestry cluster associated with self-reported Caucasian donors. The aim of the study was to test whether cataloging public T cell receptors could identify signatures of past pathogen exposure. Using immunosequencing, the study profiled T cell repertoires from 640 or so subjects and related those repertoires to cytomegalovirus serostatus. A separate validation cohort of 100 to 150 different subjects was used in addition to the 666-subject first cohort. High-throughput TCR immunosequencing, statistical association of individual TCRs with disease status, and machine learning were combined to predict cytomegalovirus infection status. A later analysis re-examined previously published TCR beta repertoires from just over 650 donors and added high-resolution HLA genotyping to investigate patterns of TCR occurrence. Rather than using new phenotypic data, the later analysis identified candidate immune exposures from TCR beta sequences and from how often those sequences occurred across donors. In an earlier analysis of roughly 540 of the donors, high-throughput TCR beta sequencing was used to judge whether each TCR beta V gene segment behaved as functional or pseudogenic. Donor age, sex, ethnicity and CMV serostatus were compiled alongside the repertoire data. A later genetic analysis used genome-wide SNP genotypes for about 60% of the roughly 670 donors, treating that subset as a discovery cohort. All discovery cohort repertoires had been generated on a single sequencing platform. Both class I and class II loci were covered by HLA typing, at four-digit resolution. Typing coverage varied by locus: roughly 629-630 donors for A, B, C, DRB1 and DQB1; more than 500 for DQA1; more than 600 for DPA1; approximately 450 for DPB1. Because of strong linkage in the cohort, five DR-DQ haplotypes were treated as single units for association and clustering. On average, around 200,000 unique TCR beta nucleotide sequences were sequenced per donor among 398 genotyped donors of the cohort, with 15% to 20% of those sequences being non-productive. On the study overall, not on this receptor specifically: According to a later analysis, most CMV-associated TCR beta chains appeared to be HLA-restricted, and the HLA associations seemed to be driven largely by CMV exposure. Because HLA typing was unavailable for some donors at each locus, only the typed subset was used in association tests. According to a later genetic analysis, donors in an Asian-associated ancestry cluster had fewer N-insertions in productive TCRs than the approximately 670-donor mean. The study listed approximately 160 TCR beta chains as associated with cytomegalovirus. In a later analysis, the rate of TCR association differed among HLA loci, with DRB1 alleles having the most associated TCRs and HLA-C alleles having the fewest. At a false discovery rate of 0.05, a later analysis linked about 16,000 TCR beta sequences to specific HLA alleles. The only immune exposure information available for the cohort was CMV serostatus. Only TCR beta chains were sequenced in this cohort, and the absence of alpha or paired-chain data limited detectable features. When HLA alleles, especially DR and DQ, strongly co-occurred, attributing TCR associations to individual alleles was difficult. The sequencing pipeline was judged likely to have produced a cluster of highly shared sequence variants as a technical artifact. In a later genetic analysis, a missense DCLRE1C variant was associated with V-gene and J-gene trimming of TCR beta chains, and the association was replicated in an independent cohort. Compared with equally common non-associated chains, HLA-associated TCR beta chains in a later analysis were more clonally expanded and had lower generation probabilities. The classifier was reported to diagnose cytomegalovirus status with high specificity and sensitivity in both the original cohort and the validation cohort. According to a later analysis, parvovirus B19, influenza, CMV and Epstein-Barr virus appeared linked to several top co-occurrence clusters. In an earlier analysis of 587 of the donors, most TCR beta V segments appeared in productive rearrangements about 87% or about 30% of the time, broadly matching IMGT annotations. It was suggested by the authors that the approach could potentially be generalized to other disease states and immunological phenotypes. Because counts were too low, more than 15 rarely observed V segments, including chromosome 9 orphons, were left out of the earlier analysis of 587 of the donors. Most TCR sequences were seen in very few donors, while some public TCRs were found in many individuals. Sequencing depth was assumed to be roughly uniform across donors in the presence/absence analyses, though that assumption may not hold. A further reported finding was that TCR beta sequences accurately predicted the HLA-A and HLA-B alleles for most subjects in the first cohort. A few of the identified cytomegalovirus-associated TCR beta chains were confirmed in vitro to be specific for cytomegalovirus antigens. Some IMGT-functional V segments, including TRBV6-2 and TRBV6-3, could not be distinguished by the 87-base-pair reads and were therefore excluded. Linkage disequilibrium might explain the correlated functional status among segregating V segments, but an unknown experimental factor could not be excluded.

The cohort comprised around 700 healthy bone marrow donors. At the time of sampling, every cohort member was nominally healthy, though immune exposures that went unrecorded were likely present. The donor was CMV seropositive and was included in the group of approximately 300 seropositive cohort members. A peripheral blood sample was provided by each donor, and peripheral blood mononuclear cells were used for TCR beta sequencing. Genomic DNA extraction from the blood cell samples was performed with the Qiagen DNeasy Blood Extraction Kit. Sequences were obtained from PBMCs. The sequence links TRBV11-2 to TRBJ2-5; the D gene is perhaps TRBD2, on 6 matching bases. This clonotype was sampled from a woman in her thirties or forties in good health and CMV-seropositive. The CDR3 protein is CASSPWGVGQTQYF. In nucleotides, the sequence is TGTGCCAGCAGCCCCTGGGGGGTCGGGCAGACCCAGTACTTC.